The 14 T cell receptor beta chains listed next were all sequenced from one sample in a study of blood T cell dynamics during melanoma immunotherapy. Time point denoted: pre-treatment baseline. Profiling relied on immunoSEQ multiplex PCR, and the TCRdb table lists in-frame clones only, not all of them. This sample has 8,000 to 10,000 clones; roughly 90% occur once, and the top ten carry 30% to 40%. Sequencing was performed on blood, taken from a patient treated with checkpoint blockade. Receptors originate from a human donor with melanoma.

The chain couples TRBV7-1 to TRBJ2-7; D may be TRBD2 (6 bases). TRBV7-1 is treated as an ORF (open reading frame) with a function not yet certain. This CDR3 spans 16 amino acids. The V and J ends lost 4 bases and 7 bases respectively, with 23 bases between them. In DNA, the CDR3 is TGTGCCAGCAGCTTACGCAGGGCGCCCTCTCGGGGGGAGCAGTACTTC. Translating it yields CASSLRRAPSRGEQYF.

The CDR3 region is CATSVDWASSYEQYF. CDR3 DNA: TGTGCCACCAGCGTAGACTGGGCGAGCTCCTACGAGCAGTACTTC. V and J are TRBV15 and TRBJ2-7; D unclear. Germline assignment: CDR1 LNHNV and CDR2 YYDKDF (reference sequence). V gave up 5 bases and J gave up 0 bases, with 14 bases separating them. The CDR3 runs 15 residues.

The chain recombines TRBV4-2 with TRBJ2-7; 7 nucleotides agree with TRBD2. Germline V CDR1 and CDR2: LGHNA, YNFKEQ. V was pared by 4 bases and J by 6 bases, with 9 bases of the junction left unmatched. The CDR3 sequence is 14 residues long. The CDR3 nucleotides are TGTGCCAGCAGCCCCGAGCGGGGTTGGGGCGAGCAGTACTTC. Protein: CASSPERGWGEQYF.

The chain has TRBV29-1 and TRBJ1-4; 7 nucleotides agree with TRBD1. Germline V lookup: CDR1 SQVTM, CDR2 ANQGSEA. This CDR3 region has 13 residues. With 6 bases clipped from V and 4 bases from J, the junction kept 5 bases outside the gene matches. CDR3 sequence: CSVRDSLNEKLFF. The CDR3 DNA reads TGCAGCGTCCGGGACAGCCTTAATGAAAAACTGTTTTTT.

The chain has TRBV28 and TRBJ2-1; D is perhaps TRBD2 (5 bases). The V end lost 7 bases, the J end lost 3 bases, and 10 bases lay between the germline ends. Germline CDR1 MDHEN, CDR2 SYDVKM. This CDR3 contains 13 residues. CDR3 sequence: CASTPGYYNEQFF. The CDR3 DNA reads as TGTGCCAGCACCCCGGGATACTACAATGAGCAGTTCTTC. The variable domain in full, with the rest retrieved from reference TRBV28 and TRBJ2-1, is DVKVTQSSRYLVKRTGEKVFLECVQDMDHENMFWYRQDPGLGLRLIYFSYDVKMKEKGDIPEGYSVSREKKERFSLILESASTNQTSMYLCASTPGYYNEQFFGPGTRLTVL.

This chain joins TRBV10-3 and TRBJ1-1, with D unclear. The germline V gene encodes CDR1 ENHRY and CDR2 SYGVKD. Trimming removed 7 bases from V and 3 bases from J, with 12 bases in between. This CDR3 spans 13 amino acids. CDR3 sequence (DNA): TGTGCCATCAAGGCCTCACCGGACACTGAAGCTTTCTTT. Translating it yields CAIKASPDTEAFF.

V usage is TRBV27 and J usage is TRBJ2-1; 13 nucleotides line up with TRBD2. Losses at the gene ends were 5 bases for V and 4 bases for J; bases not matched to a gene: 11. The CDR3 is 18 amino acids. Germline CDR1 and CDR2: MNHEY and SMNVEV (reference sequence). Written as DNA, the CDR3 is TGTGCCAGCAGTCCTAAAGCGGGACTAGCGGGACCATACAATGAGCAGTTCTTC. This codes for CASSPKAGLAGPYNEQFF.

The CDR3 DNA reads as TGTGCCAGCAGCCGTCAGGGTGGAGATACGCAGTATTTT. Translated, it gives CASSRQGGDTQYF. The rearrangement links TRBV11-3 to TRBJ2-3; D possibly corresponds to TRBD1 (5 bases). The length of the CDR3 is 13 residues. Germline assignment: CDR1 SGHNT and CDR2 YENEEA. With 5 bases removed from V and 5 bases from J, the gap between germline ends came to 11 bases.

The V and J genes are TRBV5-5 and TRBJ2-3; TRBD1 aligns across 8 bases. Germline trimming cut 8 bases from V and 4 bases from J; bases unmatched to any gene: 9. The germline gives CDR1 SGHKS, CDR2 YYEKEE (reference sequence). The CDR3 length is 14 residues. The CDR3 loop reads CASDRGGRSDTQYF. For the CDR3, the DNA is TGTGCCAGTGACAGGGGCGGACGGTCAGATACGCAGTATTTT.

The chain is built from TRBV7-9 and TRBJ1-6; unclear D gene. This CDR3 has 14 residues. CDR1 and CDR2 from the germline V gene are SEHNR and FQNEAQ (reference sequence). V was clipped by 3 bases and J by 5 bases, with 8 bases between them. CDR3 region: CASSLMVDNSPLHF. The CDR3 DNA reads as TGTGCCAGCAGCTTGATGGTCGATAATTCACCCCTCCACTTT. Using reference TRBV7-9 and TRBJ1-6 for the parts outside the CDR3, the full variable domain is DTGVSQNPRHKITKRGQNVTFRCDPISEHNRLYWYRQTLGQGPEFLTYFQNEAQLEKSRLLSDRFSAERPKGSFSTLEIQRTEQGDSAMYLCASSLMVDNSPLHFGNGTRLTVT.

The V gene is TRBV27, the J gene TRBJ2-5; tentative D call: TRBD1 (6 bases). This CDR3 is 14 amino acids long. Trimming shortened V by 3 bases and J by 5 bases, and 13 bases separated the two germline ends. Looked up from germline, CDR1 is MNHEY and CDR2 is SMNVEV (reference sequence). CDR3 protein: CASSLGAPGETQYF. The CDR3 DNA follows: TGTGCCAGCAGTTTGGGGGCCCCGGGGGAGACCCAGTACTTC.

The J gene is TRBJ2-1, the V gene TRBV19, with TRBD2 matching 9 bases. Trimming removed 3 bases from V and 2 bases from J; junction bases left unmatched: 2. From germline, CDR1 is LNHDA and CDR2 SQIVND (reference sequence). The CDR3 has 15 amino acids. This CDR3 is CASSMGGRAYNEQFF. The DNA for the CDR3 is TGTGCCAGTAGTATGGGCGGGAGGGCCTACAATGAGCAGTTCTTC.

A word on this clone: An end of the junction differs from the germline gene, which may be a read error. J is TRBJ1-6 and V is TRBV2, with D perhaps TRBD1 (5 bases). Germline V CDR1 and CDR2: SNHLY, FYNNEI. This CDR3 has 16 amino acids. The CDR3 sequence: CASSADTGAYSSPLHF. Written as DNA, the CDR3 is TGTGCCAGCAGTGCTGACACCGGGGCCTATAGTTCACCCCTCCACTTT.

The chain joins TRBV6-1 to TRBJ1-4; D is possibly TRBD1 (6 bases). With 10 bases removed from V and 8 bases from J, the gap between germline ends came to 20 bases. Germline-derived CDR1 and CDR2 are MNHNS and SASEGT. This CDR3 spans 14 amino acids. CDR3 residues: CATIGTFEGEKLFF. CDR3 bases: TGTGCCACCATAGGGACATTTGAGGGAGAAAAACTGTTTTTT.